This is a list of T cell receptor beta chains from one sample in a study of cytomegalovirus exposure and HLA in healthy donors. The repertoire was sequenced with immunoSEQ multiplex PCR; TCRdb's copy has only in-frame clones and lacks some. The data contain 180,000 or so clones, roughly 78% of them singletons. The sequencing sample was made of PBMCs. The receptors were sampled from a woman aged 30 to 39 in good health and CMV-seronegative. CDR3s include the opening cysteine and the closing phenylalanine or tryptophan. A D gene is named only where the DNA matches it firmly. The size of a clone is reported for some rows only, either as once, few or many, or as a class for expanded clones.

CDR3 DNA: TGTGCCAGCAGCCCGACGACAGGGGGCTTGTATTATCCAAACACCGGGGAGCTGTTTTTT
CDR3 protein: CASSPTTGGLYYPNTGELFF
V gene: TRBV9
D gene: TRBD1
J gene: TRBJ2-2
clone size: -

CDR3 DNA: TGTGCCAGCATGCTGAACGGGGGGGCCACCGGGGAGCTGTTTTTT
CDR3 protein: CASMLNGGATGELFF
V gene: TRBV2
D gene: TRBD2
J gene: TRBJ2-2
clone size: -

CDR3 DNA: TGTGCCAGCAGCTGGCGGGGGGGCGGCAATGAGCAGTTCTTC
CDR3 protein: CASSWRGGGNEQFF
V gene: TRBV7-3
D gene: TRBD2
J gene: TRBJ2-1
clone size: -

CDR3 DNA: TGTGCCAGCAGCCCGACAGGGGGTGGCGACTATGGCTACACCTTC
CDR3 protein: CASSPTGGGDYGYTF
V gene: TRBV7-8
D gene: TRBD1
J gene: TRBJ1-2
clone size: -

CDR3 DNA: TGTGCCAGCAGCTTGGGCAGGGCGAGTAATGAGCAGTTCTTC
CDR3 protein: CASSLGRASNEQFF
V gene: TRBV5-6
D gene: -
J gene: TRBJ2-1
clone size: -

CDR3 DNA: TGTGCCAGCAGTTTAGGGCGGGGGGGCCACGAGCAGTACTTC
CDR3 protein: CASSLGRGGHEQYF
V gene: TRBV27
D gene: TRBD2
J gene: TRBJ2-7
clone size: -

CDR3 DNA: TGTGCCAGCAGCTTTGGGGGCGGCCCTTACAATGAGCAGTTCTTC
CDR3 protein: CASSFGGGPYNEQFF
V gene: TRBV5-6
D gene: -
J gene: TRBJ2-1
clone size: few

CDR3 DNA: TGCGCCAGCAGCTCCGGGACAGCTAATGAAAAACTGTTTTTT
CDR3 protein: CASSSGTANEKLFF
V gene: TRBV5-1
D gene: TRBD1
J gene: TRBJ1-4
clone size: few

CDR3 DNA: TGTGCCAGCAGCCAGGGGGCGGGGAACACTGAAGCTTTCTTT
CDR3 protein: CASSQGAGNTEAFF
V gene: TRBV7-9
D gene: TRBD1
J gene: TRBJ1-1
clone size: -

CDR3 DNA: TGTGCCAGCAGCCAAGAAGGGGGGGACTCCTACGAGCAGTACTTC
CDR3 protein: CASSQEGGDSYEQYF
V gene: TRBV4-2
D gene: -
J gene: TRBJ2-7
clone size: -

CDR3 DNA: TGTGCCAGCTCACCCCTCGGGGTAGCGATGGGAAACACCATATATTTT
CDR3 protein: CASSPLGVAMGNTIYF
V gene: TRBV18
D gene: -
J gene: TRBJ1-3
clone size: -

CDR3 DNA: TGTGCCAGCAGTCCCTTTTCGGGTTTCCATGGCTACACCTTC
CDR3 protein: CASSPFSGFHGYTF
V gene: TRBV27
D gene: -
J gene: TRBJ1-2
clone size: few

CDR3 DNA: TGTGCCAGCAGCTTAGATCGGGAGCATGGCTACACCTTC
CDR3 protein: CASSLDREHGYTF
V gene: TRBV7-9
D gene: -
J gene: TRBJ1-2
clone size: -

CDR3 DNA: TGTGCCAGTAGTAGAGACAGGCCGCAGAGCTCTGGGGCCAACGTCCTGACTTTC
CDR3 protein: CASSRDRPQSSGANVLTF
V gene: TRBV19
D gene: -
J gene: TRBJ2-6
clone size: -

CDR3 DNA: TGTGCCATCAGTGAGTCTGGGACAGGGTATGGCTACACCTTC
CDR3 protein: CAISESGTGYGYTF
V gene: TRBV10-3
D gene: TRBD1
J gene: TRBJ1-2
clone size: -

CDR3 DNA: TGTGCCAGCAGTCCGGTGTACCAAGAGACCCAGTACTTC
CDR3 protein: CASSPVYQETQYF
V gene: TRBV6-5
D gene: -
J gene: TRBJ2-5
clone size: -

CDR3 DNA: TGCGCCAGCAGCCCAAGATCAGGTTCACCCGCCAACTATGGCTACACCTTC
CDR3 protein: CASSPRSGSPANYGYTF
V gene: TRBV5-1
D gene: -
J gene: TRBJ1-2
clone size: -

CDR3 DNA: TGTGCCAGCCAAAAGGGGGACAGGCTTAATGAAAAACTGTTTTTT
CDR3 protein: CASQKGDRLNEKLFF
V gene: TRBV27
D gene: TRBD1
J gene: TRBJ1-4
clone size: -

CDR3 DNA: TGTGCCAGCAGCTTTGGCGCAGGGCGGACAGATACGCAGTATTTT
CDR3 protein: CASSFGAGRTDTQYF
V gene: TRBV7-9
D gene: -
J gene: TRBJ2-3
clone size: -

CDR3 DNA: TGTGCCAGCAGCCCCGACCGGACTCGTTACAATGAGCAGTTCTTC
CDR3 protein: CASSPDRTRYNEQFF
V gene: TRBV7-9
D gene: -
J gene: TRBJ2-1
clone size: -

CDR3 DNA: TGTGCCAGCAGCCGGGGACAGACCAATTCACCCCTCCACTTT
CDR3 protein: CASSRGQTNSPLHF
V gene: TRBV6-4
D gene: TRBD1
J gene: TRBJ1-6
clone size: -

CDR3 DNA: TGTGCCTGGAGTGTTAGACCAGGGGGATCTAGCACAGATACGCAGTATTTT
CDR3 protein: CAWSVRPGGSSTDTQYF
V gene: TRBV30
D gene: TRBD1
J gene: TRBJ2-3
clone size: few

CDR3 DNA: TGCGCCAGCAGCCAAGTGCACAGGGGGCCCGAAAAACTGTTTTTT
CDR3 protein: CASSQVHRGPEKLFF
V gene: TRBV4-3
D gene: TRBD1
J gene: TRBJ1-4
clone size: -

CDR3 DNA: TGTGCCAGCAGCTTAGATATCAGCGGGGGGATTGAGACCCAGTACTTC
CDR3 protein: CASSLDISGGIETQYF
V gene: TRBV11-2
D gene: TRBD2
J gene: TRBJ2-5
clone size: -

CDR3 DNA: TGTGCCAGCAGCCCCGGGCCCCCTCAGGGGGCTGGAGGCTACACCTTC
CDR3 protein: CASSPGPPQGAGGYTF
V gene: TRBV7-9
D gene: TRBD1
J gene: TRBJ1-2
clone size: -

CDR3 DNA: TGTGCCAGCAGACCCGACAGGGATGGAAACACCATATATTTT
CDR3 protein: CASRPDRDGNTIYF
V gene: TRBV6-5
D gene: TRBD1
J gene: TRBJ1-3
clone size: -

CDR3 DNA: TGCGCCAGCAGCTCAACAGGGGCTCGGGGCAATGAGCAGTTCTTC
CDR3 protein: CASSSTGARGNEQFF
V gene: TRBV5-1
D gene: TRBD1
J gene: TRBJ2-1
clone size: -

CDR3 DNA: TGCAGCGTTGAAACTAGATACTATGGCTACACCTTC
CDR3 protein: CSVETRYYGYTF
V gene: TRBV29-1
D gene: -
J gene: TRBJ1-2
clone size: once

CDR3 DNA: TGTGCCAGCAGCCTTTTAGCGGGGGACCAAGAGACCCAGTACTTC
CDR3 protein: CASSLLAGDQETQYF
V gene: TRBV4-1
D gene: TRBD2
J gene: TRBJ2-5
clone size: once

CDR3 DNA: TGCGCCAGCAGCCAAGTCGGAGGCACCGGGGAGCTGTTTTTT
CDR3 protein: CASSQVGGTGELFF
V gene: TRBV4-1
D gene: -
J gene: TRBJ2-2
clone size: -

CDR3 DNA: TGTGCCTGGAATTCAAAAGGCCGGGGGGGGACTGAAGCTTTCTTT
CDR3 protein: CAWNSKGRGGTEAFF
V gene: TRBV30
D gene: -
J gene: TRBJ1-1
clone size: -

CDR3 DNA: TGTGCCAGCTCCCGGGGGGCGAACACTGAAGCTTTCTTT
CDR3 protein: CASSRGANTEAFF
V gene: TRBV18
D gene: -
J gene: TRBJ1-1
clone size: once

CDR3 DNA: TGTGCCAGCAGCGTTCGGGGGGCACCTCTAAACGGTGAGCAGTTCTTC
CDR3 protein: CASSVRGAPLNGEQFF
V gene: TRBV9
D gene: -
J gene: TRBJ2-1
clone size: -

CDR3 DNA: TGTGCCAGCAGCTTAGTCGTTGGGGGGACTAGCGGGGGTAAATTCTTC
CDR3 protein: CASSLVVGGTSGGKFF
V gene: TRBV7-9
D gene: TRBD2
J gene: TRBJ2-1
clone size: -

CDR3 DNA: TGTGCCAGCACCGCCCGGGAGGGTTACTACGAGCAGTACTTC
CDR3 protein: CASTAREGYYEQYF
V gene: TRBV7-8
D gene: TRBD2
J gene: TRBJ2-7
clone size: -

CDR3 DNA: TGTGCCAGCAGCGGATGGGACAGGGTGGACTCCCTCCACTTT
CDR3 protein: CASSGWDRVDSLHF
V gene: TRBV7-9
D gene: TRBD1
J gene: TRBJ1-6
clone size: -

CDR3 DNA: TGTGCCAGTAGTGCCCGGACAGGGGGGAACTACAATGAGCAGTTCTTC
CDR3 protein: CASSARTGGNYNEQFF
V gene: TRBV19
D gene: TRBD1
J gene: TRBJ2-1
clone size: -

CDR3 DNA: TGCGCCAGCAGCTCCCACACAGGGGGTACCTACGAGCAGTACTTC
CDR3 protein: CASSSHTGGTYEQYF
V gene: TRBV5-1
D gene: TRBD1
J gene: TRBJ2-7
clone size: -

CDR3 DNA: TGTGCCAGCAGCTTAACTCCGGGTCAGGGGCTAAACGAGCAGTACTTC
CDR3 protein: CASSLTPGQGLNEQYF
V gene: TRBV7-9
D gene: -
J gene: TRBJ2-7
clone size: -

CDR3 DNA: TGTGCCAGCAGTTATACAGGGTATCAGCCCCAGCATTTT
CDR3 protein: CASSYTGYQPQHF
V gene: TRBV27
D gene: -
J gene: TRBJ1-5
clone size: -

CDR3 DNA: TGTGCCAGCAACACTGGGTCGGCAGGGGGGGAAAAACTGTTTTTT
CDR3 protein: CASNTGSAGGEKLFF
V gene: TRBV7-9
D gene: TRBD1
J gene: TRBJ1-4
clone size: -

CDR3 DNA: TGTGCCAGTGTCCGGGGGGCTGGGGAAAAACTGTTTTTT
CDR3 protein: CASVRGAGEKLFF
V gene: TRBV6-6
D gene: -
J gene: TRBJ1-4
clone size: -

CDR3 DNA: TGTGCCAGCAGCTTATTAATTGGCAGGGGGGATCAGCCCCAGCATTTT
CDR3 protein: CASSLLIGRGDQPQHF
V gene: TRBV7-9
D gene: TRBD1
J gene: TRBJ1-5
clone size: once

CDR3 DNA: TGTGCCAGCAGCGATGGACAGGGATCAACCCTCCACTTT
CDR3 protein: CASSDGQGSTLHF
V gene: TRBV6-4
D gene: TRBD1
J gene: TRBJ1-6
clone size: -

CDR3 DNA: TGTGCCTGGAATAGCGGGGCAACGGTTCTGGGTGAGCAGTTCTTC
CDR3 protein: CAWNSGATVLGEQFF
V gene: TRBV30
D gene: TRBD2
J gene: TRBJ2-1
clone size: -

CDR3 DNA: TGTGCCAGCAGCCATATAGATAGGGTAGGGCAGGGCTTCTACGAGCAGTACTTC
CDR3 protein: CASSHIDRVGQGFYEQYF
V gene: TRBV7-9
D gene: -
J gene: TRBJ2-7
clone size: -

CDR3 DNA: TGTGCCAGCAGGTTAAAGCGACAGGCCCAGCCCCAGCATTTT
CDR3 protein: CASRLKRQAQPQHF
V gene: TRBV12-1
D gene: -
J gene: TRBJ1-5
clone size: once

CDR3 DNA: TGTGCCAGCAGCTTAGTGAAATCGGGGCAGCCCCAGCATTTT
CDR3 protein: CASSLVKSGQPQHF
V gene: TRBV7-8
D gene: -
J gene: TRBJ1-5
clone size: -

CDR3 DNA: TGCGCCAGCAGCTTGGTGACAGATACCGGGGAGCTGTTTTTT
CDR3 protein: CASSLVTDTGELFF
V gene: TRBV5-1
D gene: -
J gene: TRBJ2-2
clone size: -

CDR3 DNA: TGTGCCAGCAGCGAGAGGACAGGAGCTAACTATGGCTACACCTTC
CDR3 protein: CASSERTGANYGYTF
V gene: TRBV7-6
D gene: TRBD1
J gene: TRBJ1-2
clone size: -

CDR3 DNA: TGTGCCAGCAGCCTGGCGCTACGTAGCGGGGGTCCTCAAGAGACCCAGTACTTC
CDR3 protein: CASSLALRSGGPQETQYF
V gene: TRBV5-4
D gene: TRBD2
J gene: TRBJ2-5
clone size: -

CDR3 DNA: TGTTCCAGCGGAGGGGACGATCAGCCCCAGCATTTT
CDR3 protein: CSSGGDDQPQHF
V gene: TRBV7-9
D gene: -
J gene: TRBJ1-5
clone size: -

CDR3 DNA: TGTGCCAGCAGCTACGACAGGGAGAACACTGAAGCTTTCTTT
CDR3 protein: CASSYDRENTEAFF
V gene: TRBV7-3
D gene: TRBD1
J gene: TRBJ1-1
clone size: -

CDR3 DNA: TGTGCCAGCAGCCAAGATCTTCCTTTTGTAGGGGGGGCAAAGGATACGCAGTATTTT
CDR3 protein: CASSQDLPFVGGAKDTQYF
V gene: TRBV4-2
D gene: -
J gene: TRBJ2-3
clone size: once

CDR3 DNA: TGTGCCAGCAGGGCGGGGGCCTACGAGCAGTACTTC
CDR3 protein: CASRAGAYEQYF
V gene: TRBV6-5
D gene: TRBD2
J gene: TRBJ2-7
clone size: -

CDR3 DNA: TGTGCCAGCAGCTTGCTCGCGGGGACAGTTGAAAGAAATACGCAGTATTTT
CDR3 protein: CASSLLAGTVERNTQYF
V gene: TRBV5-6
D gene: -
J gene: TRBJ2-3
clone size: -

CDR3 DNA: TGCGCCAGCAGCCAAGAGCCGGGACAGAATAATTCACCCCTCCACTTT
CDR3 protein: CASSQEPGQNNSPLHF
V gene: TRBV4-3
D gene: TRBD1
J gene: TRBJ1-6
clone size: -